This entry is about one T cell receptor (beta chain). No antigen is known for it. No base-level quality is on record; no much larger clone is a single base apart. TCRbeta CDR3 regions were amplified from genomic DNA using the immunoSEQ Assay, a bias-controlled multiplex PCR. From the authors' description of their analysis: The number of nucleated cells in each sample was estimated from the amplification of reference gene primers within the assay. Sequence reads were collapsed and filtered to measure the absolute abundance of every unique TCRbeta CDR3 rearrangement. For each sample, productive Simpson clonality was calculated as the square root of Simpson's diversity index over productive rearrangements. This is the immuneACCESS table as TCRdb keeps it, with only in-frame sequences that have V and J called. A part of the clones is gone; compared with another copy, unresolved V genes explain less than half, and the rest is unexplained. The V and J calls and the clone size are those of that table, but D and trimming were determined from the DNA. The sample contains 200,000 or so clones, around 84% of them found a single time. The ten largest clones take up about 2% of the sample.

These data belong to a study of blood T cell repertoires in COVID-19 (dated by TCRdb to 2018 to 2020). For the study in its entirety: Samples from collaborators originated in the United States, Italy and Spain and spanned both the acute and convalescent phases of COVID-19. The material from the prospective study consisted of cDNA or gDNA derived from T cells, B-cell-depleted T cells, or PBMCs. Deeply sampled blood TCRbeta repertoires from subjects exposed to, actively infected with, or recovered from COVID-19 were included in the dataset. The repertoires were made available in a free public database intended to serve as a resource for research on the immune response to SARS-CoV-2. The samples were drawn from two sources: the first 160 participants of the ongoing ImmuneRACE study, and approximately 1,300 subjects contributed by 6 global collaborators. Sample metadata almost always included a de-identified subject ID, COVID-19 status, age in years and sex. Where available, HLA class I and class II types were taken from metadata supplied by the sample provider and were not determined by assay-based typing. What the research found in general, with its limitations: Clinical and demographic metadata were provided uncurated, with the amount varying by source and participant.

Samples from volunteer blood donors who had recovered from COVID-19 were contributed by a second Seattle source. Whole blood was collected in K2EDTA tubes by collaborating institutions according to the institutions' own protocols. For TCRbeta analysis, collaborators shipped samples in one of three forms: frozen whole blood, isolated PBMCs, or DNA extracted from either of those sample types. V is cut by 0 bases and J by 4 bases, and the space between the germline ends is 12 bases. Measured from the cysteine to the phenylalanine, the CDR3 is 16 residues long. The entry retains the CDR3 DNA only, 48 bases that are in frame from base 1. Sequences SGHTA (CDR1) and FQGNSA (CDR2) are obtained from the germline V gene.

The sequence derives from a middle-aged man who had recovered from COVID-19. Input material: peripheral blood. Recombination connected TRBV7-2 to TRBJ2-2; the D region possibly corresponds to TRBD2 (5 bases align). The CDR3 amino acid sequence is: CASSLAILAGTGELFF. The DNA sequence is given as TGTGCCAGCAGCTTAGCGATTCTAGCCGGCACCGGGGAGCTGTTTTTT.